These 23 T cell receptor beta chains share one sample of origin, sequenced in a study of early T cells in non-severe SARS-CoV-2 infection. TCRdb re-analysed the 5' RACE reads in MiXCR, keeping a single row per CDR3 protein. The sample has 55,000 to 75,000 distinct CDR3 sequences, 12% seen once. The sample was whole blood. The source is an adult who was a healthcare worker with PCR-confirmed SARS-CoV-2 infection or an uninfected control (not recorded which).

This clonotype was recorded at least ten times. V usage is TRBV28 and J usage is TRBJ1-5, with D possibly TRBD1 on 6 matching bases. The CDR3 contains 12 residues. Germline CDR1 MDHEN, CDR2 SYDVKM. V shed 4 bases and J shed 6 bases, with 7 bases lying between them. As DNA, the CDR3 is TGTGCCAGCAGTTCCAGGGGTCAGCCCCAGCATTTT. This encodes CASSSRGQPQHF.

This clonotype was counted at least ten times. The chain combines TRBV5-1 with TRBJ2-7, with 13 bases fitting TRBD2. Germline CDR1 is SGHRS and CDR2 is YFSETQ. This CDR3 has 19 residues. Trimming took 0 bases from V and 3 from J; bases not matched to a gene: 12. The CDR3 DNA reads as TGCGCCAGCAGCTTGGAAGGACTAGCGGGAGTTAACCCAGTCTACGAGCAGTACTTC. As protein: CASSLEGLAGVNPVYEQYF. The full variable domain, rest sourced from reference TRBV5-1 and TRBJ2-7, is KAGVTQTPRYLIKTRGQQVTLSCSPISGHRSVSWYQQTPGQGLQFLFEYFSETQRNKGNFPGRFSGRQFSNSRSEMNVSTLELGDSALYLCASSLEGLAGVNPVYEQYFGPGTRLTVT.

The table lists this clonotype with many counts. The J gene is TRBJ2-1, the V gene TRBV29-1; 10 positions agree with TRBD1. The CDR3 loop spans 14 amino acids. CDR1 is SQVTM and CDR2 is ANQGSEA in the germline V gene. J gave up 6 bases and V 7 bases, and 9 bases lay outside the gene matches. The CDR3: CSGNTGTGVNEQFF. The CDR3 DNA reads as TGCAGCGGCAACACCGGGACAGGGGTCAATGAGCAGTTCTTC.

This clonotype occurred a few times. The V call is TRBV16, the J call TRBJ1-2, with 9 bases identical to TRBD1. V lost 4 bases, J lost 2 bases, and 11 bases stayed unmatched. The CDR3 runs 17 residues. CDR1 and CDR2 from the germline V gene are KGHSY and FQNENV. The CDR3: CASSLESTGGWNYGYTF. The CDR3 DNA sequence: TGTGCCAGCAGCCTCGAAAGTACAGGGGGCTGGAACTATGGCTACACCTTC.

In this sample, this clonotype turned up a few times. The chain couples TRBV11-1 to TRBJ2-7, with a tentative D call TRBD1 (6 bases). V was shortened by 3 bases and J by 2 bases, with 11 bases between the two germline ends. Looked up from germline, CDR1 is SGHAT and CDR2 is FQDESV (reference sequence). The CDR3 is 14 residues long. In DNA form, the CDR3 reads TGTGCCAGCAGCTTTGGACAGTCGACCTACGAGCAGTACTTC. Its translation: CASSFGQSTYEQYF.

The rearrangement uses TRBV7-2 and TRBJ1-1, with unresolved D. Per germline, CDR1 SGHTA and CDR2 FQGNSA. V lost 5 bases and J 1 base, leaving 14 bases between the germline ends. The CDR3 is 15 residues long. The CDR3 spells CASSISPSANTEAFF. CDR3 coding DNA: TGTGCCAGCAGCATCAGTCCCAGCGCGAACACTGAAGCTTTCTTT.

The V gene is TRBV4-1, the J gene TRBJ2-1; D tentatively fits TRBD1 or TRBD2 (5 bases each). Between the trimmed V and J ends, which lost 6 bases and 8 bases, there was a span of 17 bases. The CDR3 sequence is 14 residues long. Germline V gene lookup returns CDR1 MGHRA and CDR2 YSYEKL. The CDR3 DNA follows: TGCGCCAGCAGAGCACTAGTGGGGCGGGATGAGCAGTTCTTC. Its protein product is CASRALVGRDEQFF.

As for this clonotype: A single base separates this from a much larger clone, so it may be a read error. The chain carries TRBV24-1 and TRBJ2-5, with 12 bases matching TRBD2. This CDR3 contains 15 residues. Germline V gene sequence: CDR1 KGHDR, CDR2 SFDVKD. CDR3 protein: CAASDSTSGSETQYF. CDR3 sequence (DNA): TGTGCCGCCAGTGACTCGACTAGCGGGAGTGAGACCCAGTACTTC.

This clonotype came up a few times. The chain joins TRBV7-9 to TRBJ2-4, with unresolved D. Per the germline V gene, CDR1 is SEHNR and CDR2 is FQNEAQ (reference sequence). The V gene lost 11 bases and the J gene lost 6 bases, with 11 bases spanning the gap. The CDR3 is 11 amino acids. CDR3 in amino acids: CAGSGGNIQYF. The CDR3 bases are TGTGCCGGAAGTGGCGGAAACATTCAGTACTTC.

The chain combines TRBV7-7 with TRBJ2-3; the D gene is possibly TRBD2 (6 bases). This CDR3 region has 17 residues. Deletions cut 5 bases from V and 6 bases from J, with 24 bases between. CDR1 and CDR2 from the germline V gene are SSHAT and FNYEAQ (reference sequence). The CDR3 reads CASSPKGGIGRRDTQYF. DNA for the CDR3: TGTGCCAGCAGCCCTAAGGGCGGGATTGGCCGGCGGGATACGCAGTATTTT.

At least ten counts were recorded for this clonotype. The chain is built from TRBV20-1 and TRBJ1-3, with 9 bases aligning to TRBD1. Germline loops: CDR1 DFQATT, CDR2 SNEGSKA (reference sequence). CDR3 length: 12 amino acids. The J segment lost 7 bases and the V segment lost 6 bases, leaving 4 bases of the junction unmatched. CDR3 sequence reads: CSARQGENTIYF. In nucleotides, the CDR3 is TGCAGTGCGAGACAGGGGGAGAACACCATATATTTT.

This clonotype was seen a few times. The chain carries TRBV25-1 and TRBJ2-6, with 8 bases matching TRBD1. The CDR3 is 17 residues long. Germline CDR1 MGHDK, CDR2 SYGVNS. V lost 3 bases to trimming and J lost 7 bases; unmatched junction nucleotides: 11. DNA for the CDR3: TGTGCCAGCAGTGATAGAGGCCAGGGGGCGAAAGCCAACGTCCTGACTTTC. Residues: CASSDRGQGAKANVLTF.

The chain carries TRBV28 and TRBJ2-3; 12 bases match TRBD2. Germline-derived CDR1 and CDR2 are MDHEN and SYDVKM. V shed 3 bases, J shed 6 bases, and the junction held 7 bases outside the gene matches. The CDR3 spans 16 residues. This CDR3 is CASSFHSSGRGDTQYF. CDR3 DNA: TGTGCCAGCAGTTTTCACTCTAGCGGGAGGGGGGATACGCAGTATTTT.

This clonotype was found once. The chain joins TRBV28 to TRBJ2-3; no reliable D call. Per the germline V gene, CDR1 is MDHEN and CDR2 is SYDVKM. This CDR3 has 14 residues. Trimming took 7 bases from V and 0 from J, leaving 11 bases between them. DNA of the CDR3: TGTGCCAGCACCTTACAGATTAGCACAGATACGCAGTATTTT. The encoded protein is CASTLQISTDTQYF.

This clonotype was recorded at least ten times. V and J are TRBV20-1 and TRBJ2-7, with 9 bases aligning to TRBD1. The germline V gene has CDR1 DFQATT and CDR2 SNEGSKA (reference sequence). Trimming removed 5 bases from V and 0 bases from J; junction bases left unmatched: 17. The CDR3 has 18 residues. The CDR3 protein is CSAVRPHITDRGSYEQYF. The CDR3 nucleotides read TGCAGTGCTGTAAGGCCCCACATCACGGACAGGGGCTCCTACGAGCAGTACTTC.

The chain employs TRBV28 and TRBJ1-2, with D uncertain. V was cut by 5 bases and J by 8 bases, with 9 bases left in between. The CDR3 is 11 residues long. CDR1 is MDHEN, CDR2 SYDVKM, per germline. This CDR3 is CASSRGRGYTF. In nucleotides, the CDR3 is TGTGCCAGCAGTAGAGGGCGGGGCTACACCTTC.

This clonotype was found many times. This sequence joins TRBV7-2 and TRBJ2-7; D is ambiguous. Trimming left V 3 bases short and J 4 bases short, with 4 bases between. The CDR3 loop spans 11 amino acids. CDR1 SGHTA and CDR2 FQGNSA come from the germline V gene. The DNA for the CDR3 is TGTGCCAGCAGCTTCCGGTACGAGCAGTACTTC. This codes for CASSFRYEQYF.

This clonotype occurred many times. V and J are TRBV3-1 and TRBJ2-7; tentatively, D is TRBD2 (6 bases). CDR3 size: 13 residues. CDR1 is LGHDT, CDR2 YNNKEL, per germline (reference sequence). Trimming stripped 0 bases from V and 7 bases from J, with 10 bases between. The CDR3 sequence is CASSQDSGEEQYF. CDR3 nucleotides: TGTGCCAGCAGCCAAGATTCGGGGGAAGAGCAGTACTTC.

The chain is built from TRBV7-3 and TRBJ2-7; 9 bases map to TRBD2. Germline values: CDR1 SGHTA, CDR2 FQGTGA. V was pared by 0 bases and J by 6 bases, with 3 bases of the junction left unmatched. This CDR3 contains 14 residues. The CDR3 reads CASSLTAGGSEQYF. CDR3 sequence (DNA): TGTGCCAGCAGCTTAACTGCGGGAGGGAGCGAGCAGTACTTC.

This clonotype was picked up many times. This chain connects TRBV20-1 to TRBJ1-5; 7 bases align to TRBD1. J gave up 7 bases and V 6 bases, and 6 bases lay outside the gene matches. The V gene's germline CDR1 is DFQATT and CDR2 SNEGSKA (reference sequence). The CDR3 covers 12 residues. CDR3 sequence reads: CSARQGNQPQHF. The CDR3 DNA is TGCAGTGCCCGACAGGGTAACCAGCCCCAGCATTTT.

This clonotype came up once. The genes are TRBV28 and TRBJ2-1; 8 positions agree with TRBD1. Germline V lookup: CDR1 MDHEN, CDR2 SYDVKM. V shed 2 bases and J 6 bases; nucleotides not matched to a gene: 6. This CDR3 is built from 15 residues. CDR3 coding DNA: TGTGCCAGCAGTTTAGTCCAGGGGGCCTCCAATGAGCAGTTCTTC. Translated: CASSLVQGASNEQFF.

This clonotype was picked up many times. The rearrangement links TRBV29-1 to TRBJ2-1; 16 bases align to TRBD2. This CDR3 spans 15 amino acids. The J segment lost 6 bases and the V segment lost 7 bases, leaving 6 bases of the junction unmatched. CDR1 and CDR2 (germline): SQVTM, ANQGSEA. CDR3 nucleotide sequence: TGCAGCGCCCGAGGGACTAGCGGGAGGGCCAATGAGCAGTTCTTC. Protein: CSARGTSGRANEQFF.

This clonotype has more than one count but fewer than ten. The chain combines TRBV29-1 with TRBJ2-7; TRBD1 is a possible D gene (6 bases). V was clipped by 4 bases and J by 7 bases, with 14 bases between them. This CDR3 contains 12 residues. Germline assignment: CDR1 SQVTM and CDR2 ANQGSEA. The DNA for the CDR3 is TGCAGCGTTGGCGCAGGGGTGGGAGAGCAGTACTTC. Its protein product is CSVGAGVGEQYF.